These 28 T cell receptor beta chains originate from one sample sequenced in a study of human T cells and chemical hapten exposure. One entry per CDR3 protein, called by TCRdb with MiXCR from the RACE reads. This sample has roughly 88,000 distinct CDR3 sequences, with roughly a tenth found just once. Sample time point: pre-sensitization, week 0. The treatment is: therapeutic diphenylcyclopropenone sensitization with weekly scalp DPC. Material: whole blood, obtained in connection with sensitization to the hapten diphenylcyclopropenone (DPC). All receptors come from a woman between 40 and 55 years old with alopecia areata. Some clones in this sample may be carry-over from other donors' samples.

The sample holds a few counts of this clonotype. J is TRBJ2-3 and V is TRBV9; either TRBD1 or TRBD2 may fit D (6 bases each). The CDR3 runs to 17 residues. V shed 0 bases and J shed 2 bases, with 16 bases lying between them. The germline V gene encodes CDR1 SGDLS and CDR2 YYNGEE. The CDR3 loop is CASSVERTGADTDTQYF. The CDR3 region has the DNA TGTGCCAGCAGCGTAGAAAGGACGGGGGCTGACACAGATACGCAGTATTTT.

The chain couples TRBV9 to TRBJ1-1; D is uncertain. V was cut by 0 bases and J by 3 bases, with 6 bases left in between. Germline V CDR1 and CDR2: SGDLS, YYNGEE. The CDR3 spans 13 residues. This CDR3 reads CASSVGGHTEAFF. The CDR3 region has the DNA TGTGCCAGCAGCGTAGGAGGGCACACTGAAGCTTTCTTT.

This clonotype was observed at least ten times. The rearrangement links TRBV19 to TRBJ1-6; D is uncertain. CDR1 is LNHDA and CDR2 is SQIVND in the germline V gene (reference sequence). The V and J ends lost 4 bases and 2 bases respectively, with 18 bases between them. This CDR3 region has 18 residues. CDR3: CASSTAEGGVAYNSPLHF. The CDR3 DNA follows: TGTGCCAGTAGTACAGCGGAGGGTGGAGTTGCCTATAATTCACCCCTCCACTTT.

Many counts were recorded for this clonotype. The DNA of the CDR3 is TGTGCCAGTTCGAACCCGGGGGCCCCCTCCTACGAGCAGTACTTC. Translation gives CASSNPGAPSYEQYF. The chain uses TRBV28 and TRBJ2-7; D is possibly TRBD1 or TRBD2 (6 bases each). Trimming removed 9 bases from V and 0 bases from J, with 18 bases in between. This CDR3 is built from 15 residues. Per the germline V gene, CDR1 is MDHEN and CDR2 is SYDVKM.

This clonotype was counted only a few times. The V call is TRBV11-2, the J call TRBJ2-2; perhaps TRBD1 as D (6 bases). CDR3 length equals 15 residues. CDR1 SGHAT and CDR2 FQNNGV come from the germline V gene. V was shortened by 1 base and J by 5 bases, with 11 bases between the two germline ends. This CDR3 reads CASSLAGVGTGELFF. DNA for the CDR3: TGTGCCAGCAGCTTAGCAGGGGTTGGGACCGGGGAGCTGTTTTTT.

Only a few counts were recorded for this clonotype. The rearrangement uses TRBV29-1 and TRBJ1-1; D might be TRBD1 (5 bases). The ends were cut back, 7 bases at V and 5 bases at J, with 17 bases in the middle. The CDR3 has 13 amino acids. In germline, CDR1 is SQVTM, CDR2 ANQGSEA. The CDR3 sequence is CSAALNEGTEAFF. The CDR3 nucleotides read TGCAGCGCGGCACTTAACGAGGGGACTGAAGCTTTCTTT.

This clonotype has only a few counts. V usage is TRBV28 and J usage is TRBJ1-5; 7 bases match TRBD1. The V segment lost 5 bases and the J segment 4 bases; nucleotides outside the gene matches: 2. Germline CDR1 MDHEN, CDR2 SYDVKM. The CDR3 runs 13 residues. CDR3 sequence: CASSDRENQPQHF. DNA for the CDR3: TGTGCCAGCAGTGACAGGGAAAATCAGCCCCAGCATTTT.

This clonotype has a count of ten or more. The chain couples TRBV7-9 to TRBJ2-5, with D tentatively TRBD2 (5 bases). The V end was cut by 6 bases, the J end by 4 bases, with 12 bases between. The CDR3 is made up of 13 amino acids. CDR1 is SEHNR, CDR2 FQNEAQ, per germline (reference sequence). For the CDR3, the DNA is TGTGCCAGCAGTCCCCGGGAACGAGAGACCCAGTACTTC. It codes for CASSPRERETQYF.

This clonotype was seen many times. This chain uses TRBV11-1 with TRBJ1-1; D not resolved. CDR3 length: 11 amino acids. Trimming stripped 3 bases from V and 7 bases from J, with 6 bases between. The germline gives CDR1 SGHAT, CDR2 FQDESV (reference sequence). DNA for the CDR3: TGTGCCAGCAGCTTGGGTCATGAAGCTTTCTTT. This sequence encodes CASSLGHEAFF.

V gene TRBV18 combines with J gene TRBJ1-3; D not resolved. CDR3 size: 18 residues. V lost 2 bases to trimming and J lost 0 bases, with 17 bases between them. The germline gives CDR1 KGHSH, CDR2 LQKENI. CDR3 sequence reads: CASSPSRGGIGSGNTIYF. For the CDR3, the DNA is TGTGCCAGCTCACCATCGCGGGGAGGAATTGGCTCTGGAAACACCATATATTTT.

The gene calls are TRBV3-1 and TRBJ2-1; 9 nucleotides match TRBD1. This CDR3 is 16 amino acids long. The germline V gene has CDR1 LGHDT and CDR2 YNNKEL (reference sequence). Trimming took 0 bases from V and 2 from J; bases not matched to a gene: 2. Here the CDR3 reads CASSQEDRGPYNEQFF. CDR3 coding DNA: TGTGCCAGCAGCCAAGAGGACAGGGGTCCCTACAATGAGCAGTTCTTC.

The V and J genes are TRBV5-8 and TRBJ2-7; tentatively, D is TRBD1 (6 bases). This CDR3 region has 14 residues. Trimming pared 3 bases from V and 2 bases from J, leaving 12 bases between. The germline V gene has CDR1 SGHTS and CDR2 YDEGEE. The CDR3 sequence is CASSSIDRTYEQYF. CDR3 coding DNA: TGTGCCAGCAGCTCAATCGACAGGACCTACGAGCAGTACTTC.

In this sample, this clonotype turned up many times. CDR3 loop: CASSLGTATNQPQHF. DNA of the CDR3: TGTGCCAGCAGTTTAGGGACAGCCACCAATCAGCCCCAGCATTTT. The chain employs TRBV12-3 or TRBV12-4 and TRBJ1-5; D may be TRBD1 (6 bases). V shed 1 base and J shed 3 bases, with 10 bases lying between them. This CDR3 has 15 amino acids.

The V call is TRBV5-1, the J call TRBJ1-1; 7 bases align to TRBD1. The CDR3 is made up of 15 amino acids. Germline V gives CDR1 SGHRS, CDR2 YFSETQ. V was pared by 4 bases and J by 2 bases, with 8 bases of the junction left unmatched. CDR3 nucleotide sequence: TGCGCCAGCAGCCCCCGGGAGGGGGCAAACACTGAAGCTTTCTTT. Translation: CASSPREGANTEAFF.

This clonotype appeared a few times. The CDR3, as DNA: TGTGCCAGCAGTTACGGACTTTTAAACTCAGATACGCAGTATTTT. Its translation: CASSYGLLNSDTQYF. The chain links TRBV6-2 or TRBV6-3 to TRBJ2-3; D is possibly TRBD2 (5 bases). Looked up from germline, CDR1 is MNHEY and CDR2 is SVGEGT. Trimming shortened V by 2 bases and J by 4 bases, and 13 bases separated the two germline ends. This CDR3 region has 15 residues.

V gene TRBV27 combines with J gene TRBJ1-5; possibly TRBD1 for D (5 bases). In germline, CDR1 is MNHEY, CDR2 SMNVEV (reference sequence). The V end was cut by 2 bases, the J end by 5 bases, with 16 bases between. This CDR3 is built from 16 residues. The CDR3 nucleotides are TGTGCCAGCAGTTTAGATCCGGCAGGGCGACATCAGCCCCAGCATTTT. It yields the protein CASSLDPAGRHQPQHF.

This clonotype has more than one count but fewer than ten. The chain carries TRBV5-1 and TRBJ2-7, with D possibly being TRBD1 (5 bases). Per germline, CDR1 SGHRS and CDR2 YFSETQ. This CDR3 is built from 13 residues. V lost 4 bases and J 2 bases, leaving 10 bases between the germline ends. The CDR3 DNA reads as TGCGCCAGCAGCGAGGACAACGCCTACGAGCAGTACTTC. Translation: CASSEDNAYEQYF.

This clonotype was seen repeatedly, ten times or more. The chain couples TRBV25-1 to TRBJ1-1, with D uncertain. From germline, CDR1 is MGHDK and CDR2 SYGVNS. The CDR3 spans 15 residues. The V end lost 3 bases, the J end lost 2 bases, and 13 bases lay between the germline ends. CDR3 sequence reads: CASSDPKQPNTEAFF. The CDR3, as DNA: TGTGCCAGCAGTGATCCTAAACAGCCTAACACTGAAGCTTTCTTT. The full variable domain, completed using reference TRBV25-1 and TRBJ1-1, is EADIYQTPRYLVIGTGKKITLECSQTMGHDKMYWYQQDPGMELHLIHYSYGVNSTEKGDLSSESTVSRIRTEHFPLTLESARPSHTSQYLCASSDPKQPNTEAFFGQGTRLTVV.

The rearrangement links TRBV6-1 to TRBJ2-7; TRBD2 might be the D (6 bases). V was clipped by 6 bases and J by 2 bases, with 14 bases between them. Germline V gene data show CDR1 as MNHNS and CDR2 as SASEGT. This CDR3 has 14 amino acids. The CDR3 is CASRRGGQTYEQYF. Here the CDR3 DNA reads TGTGCCAGCAGGCGGGGCGGACAAACCTACGAGCAGTACTTC.

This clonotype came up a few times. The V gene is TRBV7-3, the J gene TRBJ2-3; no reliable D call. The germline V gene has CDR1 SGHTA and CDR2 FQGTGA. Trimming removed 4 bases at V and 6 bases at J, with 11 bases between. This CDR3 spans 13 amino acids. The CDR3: CASSSEIPDTQYF. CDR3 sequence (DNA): TGTGCCAGCAGCTCAGAAATTCCGGATACGCAGTATTTT.

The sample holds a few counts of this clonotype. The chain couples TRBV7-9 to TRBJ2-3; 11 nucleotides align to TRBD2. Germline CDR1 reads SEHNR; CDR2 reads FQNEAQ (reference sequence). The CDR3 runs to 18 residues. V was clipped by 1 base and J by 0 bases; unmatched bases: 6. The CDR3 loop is CASSLGLAGGPSTDTQYF. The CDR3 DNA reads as TGTGCCAGCAGCTTAGGGCTAGCGGGGGGCCCTAGCACAGATACGCAGTATTTT.

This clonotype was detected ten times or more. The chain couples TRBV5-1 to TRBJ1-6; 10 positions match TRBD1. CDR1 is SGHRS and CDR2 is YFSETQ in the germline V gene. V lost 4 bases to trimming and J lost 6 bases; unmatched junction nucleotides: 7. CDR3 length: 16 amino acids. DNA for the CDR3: TGCGCCAGCAGCCAAACGACAGGGGGCGGTAATTCACCCCTCCACTTT. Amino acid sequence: CASSQTTGGGNSPLHF.

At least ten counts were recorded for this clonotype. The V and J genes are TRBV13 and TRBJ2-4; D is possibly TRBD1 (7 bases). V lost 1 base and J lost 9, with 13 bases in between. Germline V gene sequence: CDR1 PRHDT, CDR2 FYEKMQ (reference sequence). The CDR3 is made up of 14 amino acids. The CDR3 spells CASSLAQGGGIQYF. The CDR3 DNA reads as TGTGCCAGCAGCTTAGCCCAGGGGGGAGGCATTCAGTACTTC.

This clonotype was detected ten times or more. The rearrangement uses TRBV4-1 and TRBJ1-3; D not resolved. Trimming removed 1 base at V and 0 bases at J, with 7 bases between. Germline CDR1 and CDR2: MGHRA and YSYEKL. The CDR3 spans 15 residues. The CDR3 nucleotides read TGCGCCAGCAGCCAAGGGGCCCTCTCTGGAAACACCATATATTTT. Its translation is CASSQGALSGNTIYF.

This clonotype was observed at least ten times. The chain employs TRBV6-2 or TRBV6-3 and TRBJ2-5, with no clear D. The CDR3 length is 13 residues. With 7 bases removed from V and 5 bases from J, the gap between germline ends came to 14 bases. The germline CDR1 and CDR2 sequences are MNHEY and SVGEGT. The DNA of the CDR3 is TGTGCCAGCACCCTTAAGTTATTGGAGACCCAGTACTTC. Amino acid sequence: CASTLKLLETQYF.

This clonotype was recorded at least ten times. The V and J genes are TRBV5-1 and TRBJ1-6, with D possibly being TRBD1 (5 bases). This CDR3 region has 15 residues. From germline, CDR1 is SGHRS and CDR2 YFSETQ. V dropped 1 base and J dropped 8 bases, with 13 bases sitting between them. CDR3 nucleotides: TGCGCCAGCAGCTTGAGGGGACGCCTCGATTCACCCCTCCACTTT. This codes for CASSLRGRLDSPLHF.

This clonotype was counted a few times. This CDR3 reads CASSDRTSGPRTQYF. CDR3 coding DNA: TGTGCCAGCAGTGATAGGACTAGCGGACCTCGGACCCAGTACTTC. This sequence joins TRBV6-1 and TRBJ2-5, with 10 bases aligning to TRBD2. The V and J ends lost 3 bases and 7 bases, in that order; junction bases with no gene match: 8. The germline V gene has CDR1 MNHNS and CDR2 SASEGT. There are 15 residues in the CDR3.

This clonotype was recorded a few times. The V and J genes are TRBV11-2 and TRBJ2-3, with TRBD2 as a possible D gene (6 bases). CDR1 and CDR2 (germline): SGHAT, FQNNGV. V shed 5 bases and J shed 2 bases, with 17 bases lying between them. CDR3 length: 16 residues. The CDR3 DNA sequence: TGTGCCAGCAGCCAGGGACTCGCGGCCCACACAGATACGCAGTATTTT. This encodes CASSQGLAAHTDTQYF.